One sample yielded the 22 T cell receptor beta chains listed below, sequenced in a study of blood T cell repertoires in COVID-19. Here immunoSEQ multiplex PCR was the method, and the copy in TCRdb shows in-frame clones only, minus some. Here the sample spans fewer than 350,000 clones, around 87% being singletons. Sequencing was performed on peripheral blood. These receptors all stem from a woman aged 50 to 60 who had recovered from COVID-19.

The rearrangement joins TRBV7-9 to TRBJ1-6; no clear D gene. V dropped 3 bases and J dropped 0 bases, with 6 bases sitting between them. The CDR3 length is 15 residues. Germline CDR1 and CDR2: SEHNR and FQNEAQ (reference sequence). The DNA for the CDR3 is TGTGCCAGCAGCTTCTATTCCTCCTATAATTCACCCCTCCACTTT. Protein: CASSFYSSYNSPLHF.

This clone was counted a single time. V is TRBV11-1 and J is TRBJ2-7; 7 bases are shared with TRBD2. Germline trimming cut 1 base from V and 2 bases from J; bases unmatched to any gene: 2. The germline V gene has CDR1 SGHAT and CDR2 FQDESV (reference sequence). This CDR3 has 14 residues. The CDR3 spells CASSLGGGPYEQYF. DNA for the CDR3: TGTGCCAGCAGCTTAGGGGGAGGGCCCTACGAGCAGTACTTC.

The CDR3 DNA follows: TGTGCCAGCAGCTTAGGTCAGGGGACGGACTATGGCTACACCTTC. It is translated as CASSLGQGTDYGYTF. The chain links TRBV7-2 to TRBJ1-2; D might be TRBD1 (6 bases). Trimming pared 1 base from V and 3 bases from J, leaving 12 bases between. The CDR3 sequence is 15 residues long. Germline V gene sequence: CDR1 SGHTA, CDR2 FQGNSA.

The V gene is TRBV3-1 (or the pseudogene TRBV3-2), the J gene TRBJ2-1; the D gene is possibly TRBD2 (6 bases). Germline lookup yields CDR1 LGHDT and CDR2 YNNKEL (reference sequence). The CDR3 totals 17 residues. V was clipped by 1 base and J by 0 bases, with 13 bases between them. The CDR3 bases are TGTGCCAGCAGCCAAGTAGGGTGGCGGGACTCCTACAATGAGCAGTTCTTC. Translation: CASSQVGWRDSYNEQFF.

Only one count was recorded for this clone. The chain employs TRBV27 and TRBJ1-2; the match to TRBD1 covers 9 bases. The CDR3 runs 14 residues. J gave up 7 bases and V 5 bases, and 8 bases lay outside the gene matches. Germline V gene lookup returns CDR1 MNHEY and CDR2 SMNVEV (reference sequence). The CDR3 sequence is CASSIRTGVGGYTF. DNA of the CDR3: TGTGCCAGCAGTATACGGACAGGGGTTGGTGGCTACACCTTC.

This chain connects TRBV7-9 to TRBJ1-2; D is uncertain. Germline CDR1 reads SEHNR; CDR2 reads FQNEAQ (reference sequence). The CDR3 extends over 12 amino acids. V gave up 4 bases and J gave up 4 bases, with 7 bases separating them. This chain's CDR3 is CASSWLAYGYTF. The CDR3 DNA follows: TGTGCCAGCAGCTGGCTGGCCTATGGCTACACCTTC.

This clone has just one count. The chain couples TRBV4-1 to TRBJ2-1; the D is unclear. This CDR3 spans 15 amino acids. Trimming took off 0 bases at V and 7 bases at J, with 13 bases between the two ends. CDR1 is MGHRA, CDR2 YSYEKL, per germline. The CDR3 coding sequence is TGCGCCAGCAGCCAAGATTCGGGTGAGTGGAATGAGCAGTTCTTC. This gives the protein CASSQDSGEWNEQFF.

This chain's CDR3 is CASSLEGRIQETQYF. In nucleotides, the CDR3 is TGCGCCAGCAGCTTGGAGGGGCGGATACAAGAGACCCAGTACTTC. The chain carries TRBV5-1 and TRBJ2-5, with D perhaps matching TRBD1 (5 bases). V was pared by 0 bases and J by 2 bases, with 11 bases between. CDR3 length: 15 amino acids. The germline V gene has CDR1 SGHRS and CDR2 YFSETQ.

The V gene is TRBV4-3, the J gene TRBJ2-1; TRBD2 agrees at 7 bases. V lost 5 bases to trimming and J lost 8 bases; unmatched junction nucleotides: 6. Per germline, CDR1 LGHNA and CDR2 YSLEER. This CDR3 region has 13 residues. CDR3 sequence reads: CASSTNRGDEQFF. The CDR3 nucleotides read TGCGCCAGCAGCACAAACCGGGGGGATGAGCAGTTCTTC.

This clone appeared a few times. CDR3 residues: CASSYSGGGSGETQYF. The DNA for the CDR3 is TGTGCCAGCAGCTATTCGGGAGGGGGGTCAGGGGAGACCCAGTACTTC. The chain couples TRBV7-8 to TRBJ2-5; 8 positions match TRBD2. The CDR3 sequence is 16 residues long. CDR1 is SGHVS, CDR2 FQNEAQ, per germline. The V segment lost 4 bases and the J segment 5 bases; nucleotides outside the gene matches: 12.

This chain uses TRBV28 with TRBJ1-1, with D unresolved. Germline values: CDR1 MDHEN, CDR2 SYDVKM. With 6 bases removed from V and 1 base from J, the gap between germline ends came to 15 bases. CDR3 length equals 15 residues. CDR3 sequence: CASRDSPRGNTEAFF. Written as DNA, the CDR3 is TGTGCCAGCAGGGACTCGCCGCGGGGGAACACTGAAGCTTTCTTT.

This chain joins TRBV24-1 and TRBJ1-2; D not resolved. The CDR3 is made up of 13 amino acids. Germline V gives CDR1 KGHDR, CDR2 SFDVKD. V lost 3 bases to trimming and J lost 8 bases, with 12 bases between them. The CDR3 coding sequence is TGTGCCACCAGTGATCTATCGCAGCGAGGCTACACCTTC. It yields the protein CATSDLSQRGYTF.

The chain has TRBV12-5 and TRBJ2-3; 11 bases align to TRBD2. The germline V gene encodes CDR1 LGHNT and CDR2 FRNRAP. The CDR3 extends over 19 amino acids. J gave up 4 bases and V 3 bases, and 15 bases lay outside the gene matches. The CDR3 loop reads CASGFAYGTSGAGPDTQYF. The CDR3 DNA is TGTGCTAGTGGTTTCGCGTATGGGACTAGCGGAGCGGGGCCAGATACGCAGTATTTT.

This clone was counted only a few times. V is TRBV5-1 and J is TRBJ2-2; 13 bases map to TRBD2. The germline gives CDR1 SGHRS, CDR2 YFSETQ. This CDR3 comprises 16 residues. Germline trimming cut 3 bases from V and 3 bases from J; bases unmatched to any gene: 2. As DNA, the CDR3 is TGCGCCAGCAGCTCCGGACTAGCGGGAGACACCGGGGAGCTGTTTTTT. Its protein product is CASSSGLAGDTGELFF.

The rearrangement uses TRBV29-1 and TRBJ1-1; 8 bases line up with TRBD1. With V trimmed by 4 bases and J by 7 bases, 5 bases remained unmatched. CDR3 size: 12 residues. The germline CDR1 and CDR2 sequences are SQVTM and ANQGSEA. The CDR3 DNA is TGCAGCGTTGGCGACAGGGGTGGTGAAGCTTTCTTT. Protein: CSVGDRGGEAFF.

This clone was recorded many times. The CDR3 here is CASSFDWTGAPNQPQHF. CDR3 sequence (DNA): TGTGCCAGCAGCTTCGATTGGACAGGGGCTCCTAATCAGCCCCAGCATTTT. The chain links TRBV5-4 to TRBJ1-5; 9 positions agree with TRBD1. The germline V gene encodes CDR1 SGHNT and CDR2 YYREEE (reference sequence). V lost 2 bases to trimming and J lost 4 bases; unmatched junction nucleotides: 10. The CDR3 sequence is 17 residues long.

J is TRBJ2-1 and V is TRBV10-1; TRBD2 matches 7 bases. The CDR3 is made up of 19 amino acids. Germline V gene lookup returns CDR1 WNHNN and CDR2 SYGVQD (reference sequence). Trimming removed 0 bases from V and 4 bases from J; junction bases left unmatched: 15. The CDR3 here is CASSESIVPLAGEYNEQFF. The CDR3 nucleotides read TGCGCCAGCAGTGAGTCGATTGTACCTCTGGCGGGAGAGTACAATGAGCAGTTCTTC.

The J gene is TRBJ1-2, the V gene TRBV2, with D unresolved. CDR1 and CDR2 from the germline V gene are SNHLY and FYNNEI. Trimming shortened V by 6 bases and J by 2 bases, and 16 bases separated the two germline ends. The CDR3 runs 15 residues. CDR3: CASRENQPLNYGYTF. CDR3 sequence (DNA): TGTGCCAGCAGGGAGAACCAACCTTTAAACTATGGCTACACCTTC.

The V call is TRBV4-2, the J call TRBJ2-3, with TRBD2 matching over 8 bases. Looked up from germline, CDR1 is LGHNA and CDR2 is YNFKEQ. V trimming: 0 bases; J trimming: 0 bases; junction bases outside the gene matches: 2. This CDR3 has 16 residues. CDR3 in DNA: TGTGCCAGCAGCCAAGATGGCGGGAGGAGCACAGATACGCAGTATTTT. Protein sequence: CASSQDGGRSTDTQYF.

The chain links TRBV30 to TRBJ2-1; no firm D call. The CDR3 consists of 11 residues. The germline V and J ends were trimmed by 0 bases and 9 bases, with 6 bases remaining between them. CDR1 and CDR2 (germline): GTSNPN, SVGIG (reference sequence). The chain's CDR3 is CAWSVLFEQFF. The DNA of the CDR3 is TGTGCCTGGAGTGTACTGTTTGAGCAGTTCTTC.

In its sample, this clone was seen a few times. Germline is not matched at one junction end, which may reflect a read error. The CDR3 sequence: CASSRDRDQPQHF. The CDR3 nucleotides read TGTGCTAGCAGCCGGGACAGGGATCAGCCCCAGCATTTT. The chain uses TRBV7-7 and TRBJ1-5; 9 nucleotides line up with TRBD1. Germline values: CDR1 SSHAT, CDR2 FNYEAQ (reference sequence). This CDR3 has 13 amino acids.

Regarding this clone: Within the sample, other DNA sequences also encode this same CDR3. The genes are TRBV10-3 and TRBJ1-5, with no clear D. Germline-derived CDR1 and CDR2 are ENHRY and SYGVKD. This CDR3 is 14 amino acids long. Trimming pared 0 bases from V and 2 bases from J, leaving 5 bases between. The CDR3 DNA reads TGTGCCATCAGTGAGTCTCGAGGCAATCAGCCCCAGCATTTT. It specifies CAISESRGNQPQHF.